In its sample, the clone carrying this T cell receptor (beta chain) was seen once. The V segment lost 5 bases and the J segment 11 bases; nucleotides outside the gene matches: 17. Germline CDR1 SGHVS, CDR2 FQNEAQ. There are 17 residues in the CDR3. The sample belongs to a study of blood T cell repertoires in COVID-19. Turning to the study itself: Samples taken during acute and convalescent COVID-19 were collected in the United States, Italy and Spain.

Sequenced by immunoSEQ multiplex PCR; TCRdb stores in-frame clones only, minus some. The sample yields about 120,000 clones, 80% to 90% seen once. The sample consisted of peripheral blood. The sequence was obtained from a man in his forties or fifties with acute or convalescent COVID-19. The chain carries TRBV7-8 and TRBJ2-3; 12 bases align to TRBD2. CDR3 sequence reads: CASSTPSGGAIYVKQYF. CDR3 sequence (DNA): TGTGCCAGCAGCACACCTAGCGGGGGGGCCATATATGTAAAGCAGTATTTT.